The 20 T cell receptor beta chains reported below all come from one sample, sequenced in a study of cytomegalovirus exposure and HLA in healthy donors. Using immunoSEQ multiplex PCR, the repertoire was profiled, and TCRdb retains in-frame clones only, with some absent. Among 160,000 or so clones, around nine tenths were seen once, and the ten largest hold roughly 1.4%. The sample comprised PBMCs. The receptors were gathered from a woman aged 25 to 39 in good health and CMV-seronegative.

V gene TRBV7-9 combines with J gene TRBJ2-7, with TRBD2 as a possible D gene (6 bases). Trimming removed 4 bases from V and 7 bases from J, with 17 bases in between. Germline V gene lookup returns CDR1 SEHNR and CDR2 FQNEAQ (reference sequence). The CDR3 is made up of 14 amino acids. The CDR3 sequence: CASSSPGEIEEQYF. The CDR3 DNA sequence: TGTGCCAGCAGCTCCCCGGGGGAAATCGAGGAGCAGTACTTC.

V and J are TRBV5-6 and TRBJ1-2, with 7 positions matching TRBD1. CDR3 length: 14 residues. From germline, CDR1 is SGHDT and CDR2 YYEEEE. V shed 2 bases and J 4 bases; nucleotides not matched to a gene: 5. CDR3 protein: CASSLPGTVYGYTF. The CDR3 DNA follows: TGTGCCAGCAGCTTACCCGGGACAGTCTATGGCTACACCTTC.

This chain uses TRBV2 with TRBJ1-6; 7 nucleotides agree with TRBD1. Trimming cost V 6 bases and J 4 bases; bases outside gene matches: 9. The CDR3 extends over 16 amino acids. CDR1 is SNHLY, CDR2 FYNNEI, per germline. The CDR3 DNA sequence: TGTGCCAGCAGCTCCGGCAGGGGGGAGTATAATTCACCCCTCCACTTT. Its protein is CASSSGRGEYNSPLHF.

The chain recombines TRBV20-1 with TRBJ2-7; the D gene is possibly TRBD1 (5 bases). Germline loops: CDR1 DFQATT, CDR2 SNEGSKA (reference sequence). The germline V and J ends were trimmed by 6 bases and 6 bases, with 9 bases remaining between them. The CDR3 sequence is 10 residues long. The CDR3 bases are TGCAGTGCGGATACAGGCGAGCAGTACTTC. It yields the protein CSADTGEQYF.

The chain carries TRBV5-1 and TRBJ2-2; 7 bases agree with TRBD1. Germline V gene lookup returns CDR1 SGHRS and CDR2 YFSETQ. CDR3 length equals 16 residues. The trim removed 4 bases at V and 0 bases at J, leaving 6 bases unmatched. CDR3 nucleotides: TGCGCCAGCAGCCCACCCGGACAGGCGAACACCGGGGAGCTGTTTTTT. This codes for CASSPPGQANTGELFF.

This clone was detected a few times. This chain connects TRBV19 to TRBJ1-2, with D perhaps matching TRBD1 (6 bases). The CDR3 is 15 residues long. Germline V gene sequence: CDR1 LNHDA, CDR2 SQIVND (reference sequence). The V end was cut by 3 bases, the J end by 2 bases, with 13 bases between. The CDR3 DNA reads TGTGCCAGTAGTATCCCGACAGGTAGAAACTATGGCTACACCTTC. This codes for CASSIPTGRNYGYTF. Together with reference TRBV19 and TRBJ1-2, the CDR3 gives the full variable domain: DGGITQSPKYLFRKEGQNVTLSCEQNLNHDAMYWYRQDPGQGLRLIYYSQIVNDFQKGDIAEGYSVSREKKESFPLTVTSAQKNPTAFYLCASSIPTGRNYGYTFGSGTRLTVV.

The genes are TRBV7-9 and TRBJ2-7; TRBD2 is a possible D gene (5 bases). From germline, CDR1 is SEHNR and CDR2 FQNEAQ (reference sequence). The V end was cut by 5 bases, the J end by 4 bases, with 9 bases between. This CDR3 has 12 amino acids. The CDR3 nucleotides read TGTGCCAGCAGCGAACCGGGATACGAGCAGTACTTC. Protein sequence: CASSEPGYEQYF.

The chain couples TRBV7-2 to TRBJ1-6; D gene unclear. The CDR3 sequence is 12 residues long. CDR1 and CDR2 (germline): SGHTA, FQGNSA. V was trimmed by 5 bases and J by 9 bases, leaving 8 bases between them. In nucleotides, the CDR3 is TGTGCCAGCAGCCCTGGCGGTTCACCCCTCCACTTT. It translates to CASSPGGSPLHF.

V usage is TRBV2 and J usage is TRBJ2-5; the D gene is possibly TRBD2 (5 bases). Deletions cut 7 bases from V and 3 bases from J, with 15 bases between. This CDR3 comprises 14 residues. Germline values: CDR1 SNHLY, CDR2 FYNNEI. CDR3 sequence reads: CASTLPKLEETQYF. DNA for the CDR3: TGTGCCAGCACCCTACCCAAACTAGAAGAGACCCAGTACTTC. Filled out from reference TRBV2 and TRBJ2-5, the complete variable domain reads EPEVTQTPSHQVTQMGQEVILRCVPISNHLYFYWYRQILGQKVEFLVSFYNNEISEKSEIFDDQFSVERPDGSNFTLKIRSTKLEDSAMYFCASTLPKLEETQYFGPGTRLLVL.

In this sample, this clone turned up a few times. The rearrangement joins TRBV19 to TRBJ1-1; D unresolved. The CDR3 sequence is 15 residues long. The V gene lost 5 bases and the J gene lost 4 bases, with 17 bases spanning the gap. CDR1 LNHDA and CDR2 SQIVND come from the germline V gene (reference sequence). Here the CDR3 reads CASSDLPDSSTEAFF. The CDR3 nucleotides are TGTGCCAGTAGTGATTTGCCCGATAGTAGCACTGAAGCTTTCTTT.

The V and J genes are TRBV5-6 and TRBJ2-3; TRBD2 agrees at 8 bases. Germline CDR1 and CDR2: SGHDT and YYEEEE. The CDR3 sequence is 15 residues long. V lost 2 bases, J lost 0 bases, and 2 bases stayed unmatched. The CDR3 sequence is CASSLAGVSTDTQYF. The CDR3 bases are TGTGCCAGCAGCTTAGCGGGAGTTAGCACAGATACGCAGTATTTT.

The chain couples TRBV7-9 to TRBJ1-6; D not resolved. The length of the CDR3 is 14 residues. The germline V gene has CDR1 SEHNR and CDR2 FQNEAQ (reference sequence). V was trimmed by 5 bases and J by 9 bases, leaving 14 bases between them. The CDR3 DNA reads TGTGCCAGCAGCAGAGCCATGACGGGTTCACCCCTCCACTTT. The encoded protein is CASSRAMTGSPLHF.

This clone was observed once. V and J are TRBV14 and TRBJ2-5; possible D gene TRBD2, 5 bases. Germline V gives CDR1 SGHDN, CDR2 FVKESK. There are 14 residues in the CDR3. V dropped 1 base and J dropped 4 bases, with 10 bases sitting between them. The CDR3 coding sequence is TGTGCCAGCAGCCAAGCACTAGTTAGAGAGACCCAGTACTTC. This gives the protein CASSQALVRETQYF. Drawing the rest from reference TRBV14 and TRBJ2-5, the complete variable domain is EAGVTQFPSHSVIEKGQTVTLRCDPISGHDNLYWYRRVMGKEIKFLLHFVKESKQDESGMPNNRFLAERTGGTYSTLKVQPAELEDSGVYFCASSQALVRETQYFGPGTRLLVL.

This chain uses TRBV2 with TRBJ2-1; 7 positions agree with TRBD1. This CDR3 contains 12 residues. The V and J ends lost 5 bases and 8 bases, in that order; junction bases with no gene match: 3. Germline CDR1 and CDR2: SNHLY and FYNNEI. The CDR3 DNA sequence: TGTGCCAGCAGTACTACAGGGGATGAGCAGTTCTTC. Translated: CASSTTGDEQFF.

This clone appeared a single time. The CDR3 DNA is TGTGCCAGTAGTATAGGAGAGGGCGTCCTGAACACTGAAGCTTTCTTT. Translating it yields CASSIGEGVLNTEAFF. The V gene is TRBV19, the J gene TRBJ1-1, with D unresolved. V shed 1 base and J shed 0 bases, with 12 bases lying between them. CDR1 is LNHDA and CDR2 is SQIVND in the germline V gene (reference sequence). The CDR3 loop spans 16 amino acids.

This chain joins TRBV7-6 and TRBJ1-1; D is unresolved. The CDR3 is 13 residues long. V was cut by 4 bases and J by 4 bases, with 10 bases left in between. CDR1 is SGHVS, CDR2 FNYEAQ, per germline. This CDR3 is CASSSSGGTEAFF. In nucleotides, the CDR3 is TGTGCCAGCAGCTCGTCCGGCGGCACTGAAGCTTTCTTT.

This clone showed up just once. The V call is TRBV30, the J call TRBJ2-7, with 15 nucleotides matching TRBD2. Germline V gene lookup returns CDR1 GTSNPN and CDR2 SVGIG (reference sequence). CDR3 length equals 15 residues. Trimming took 8 bases from V and 7 from J; bases not matched to a gene: 12. CDR3: CAPFGLAGGPQEQYF. CDR3 sequence (DNA): TGTGCCCCCTTCGGACTAGCGGGGGGGCCACAGGAGCAGTACTTC.

V and J are TRBV19 and TRBJ2-3; the D is unclear. Germline values: CDR1 LNHDA, CDR2 SQIVND (reference sequence). V was pared by 4 bases and J by 0 bases, with 5 bases between. The CDR3 loop spans 13 amino acids. The CDR3 bases are TGTGCCAGTAGTACGAGTAGCACAGATACGCAGTATTTT. It translates to CASSTSSTDTQYF.

V is TRBV12-5 and J is TRBJ2-1, with D maybe TRBD2 (6 bases). Per the germline V gene, CDR1 is LGHNT and CDR2 is FRNRAP. This CDR3 region has 16 residues. Trimming took off 0 bases at V and 4 bases at J, with 13 bases between the two ends. The CDR3 here is CASGLVPGLLYNEQFF. As DNA, the CDR3 is TGTGCTAGTGGTTTGGTTCCGGGACTTCTTTACAATGAGCAGTTCTTC.

The chain joins TRBV27 to TRBJ2-3, with D maybe TRBD2 (6 bases). This CDR3 spans 14 amino acids. Trimming took 6 bases from V and 1 from J, leaving 11 bases between them. Germline CDR1 reads MNHEY; CDR2 reads SMNVEV (reference sequence). The CDR3 coding sequence is TGTGCCAGCAGGGAGGGGACCGGCACAGATACGCAGTATTTT. This translates into CASREGTGTDTQYF.